This T cell receptor beta chain was identified during a study of cytomegalovirus exposure and HLA in healthy donors. Study-level information: Early on, a data release was issued that held tens of millions of unique TCRs from HLA-typed donors. Findings and caveats of the study: V- and J-gene trimming of TCR beta was linked (in a later analysis) to a missense DCLRE1C variant. Looking again later, the authors saw that most CMV-associated TCR beta chains seemed HLA-restricted. More clonal expansion characterized HLA-associated TCR beta chains than equally common others in a later analysis.

The study ran its PCR with 60 Vbeta and 13 Jbeta primers. Profiled with immunoSEQ multiplex PCR; TCRdb holds only in-frame clones, not every one. The repertoire consists of about 94,000 clones, with roughly 8.2% occurring once and the leading ten covering about 2%. This clone was recorded a few times. No antigen is known for it. This CDR3 has 16 residues. Germline CDR1 is LNHDA and CDR2 is SQIVND (reference sequence). Trimming removed 0 bases at V and 4 bases at J, with 12 bases between. The chain joins TRBV19 to TRBJ1-4; D not resolved. The source material was PBMCs. This sequence originates from a man between 45 and 60 years old in good health and CMV-seronegative. As DNA, the CDR3 is TGTGCCAGTAGTATAGAACGGACTGGACTTAATGAAAAACTGTTTTTT. Amino acids: CASSIERTGLNEKLFF.